This T cell receptor beta chain was sequenced during a study of blood T cell repertoires in COVID-19. This CDR3 is 15 amino acids long. V was shortened by 2 bases and J by 7 bases, with 12 bases between the two germline ends. The protocol was immunoSEQ multiplex PCR, while the TCRdb copy is restricted to in-frame clones and leaves out a portion. The data hold approximately 200,000 clones, with roughly nine tenths observed a single time. This clonotype was obtained from a man between 25 and 39 years old with acute or convalescent COVID-19. Source material: peripheral blood. This chain connects TRBV23-1 to TRBJ1-6; maybe TRBD1 (5 bases). TRBV23-1 is annotated as an ORF whose role is uncertain. The CDR3 reads CASSQKAGNNSPLHF. Written as DNA, the CDR3 is TGCGCCAGCAGTCAAAAAGCAGGGAACAATTCACCCCTCCACTTT.